The clone carrying this T cell receptor beta chain was counted at least ten times. The CDR3 has 16 amino acids. V was pared by 1 base and J by 0 bases, with 12 bases between. The V gene's germline CDR1 is MNHNS and CDR2 SASEGT. The sample comes from a study of T cell repertoires in cytomegalovirus infection. TCRdb called the reads again in MiXCR, with one record for every CDR3 protein. The sample contains more than 650,000 distinct CDR3 sequences, roughly 35% of which appear only once. This rearrangement joins TRBV6-1 to TRBJ1-1; D gene unclear. Specimen: PBMCs. The TCR originated in a human donor in good health (CMV status not recorded). Some clones in this sample may be carry-over from other donors' samples. The DNA of the CDR3 is TGTGCCAGCAGTGAAGAGCGGGTGACTTTGAACACTGAAGCTTTCTTT. Translated, it gives CASSEERVTLNTEAFF.